This T cell receptor beta chain was identified in a study of T cells expressing NK-cell markers. This CDR3 contains 15 residues. Germline values: CDR1 DFQATT, CDR2 SNEGSKA (reference sequence). Following a re-call of the 5' RACE reads, TCRdb has one entry per CDR3 protein and lacks DNA. The table counts about 400,000 distinct CDR3 sequences; approximately 12% lies in the top ten. Input material: blood T cells: a sorted CD56 or NKG2C T cell subset, CD4+ or CD8+ T cells, or bulk PBMC T cells (not recorded which). The V call is TRBV20-1, the J call TRBJ2-7; the D call from TCRdb, TRBD1, cannot be confirmed without DNA. The origin of this receptor is a woman aged 50 to 60 in good health. CDR3 loop: CSARDPLGGVYEQYF.